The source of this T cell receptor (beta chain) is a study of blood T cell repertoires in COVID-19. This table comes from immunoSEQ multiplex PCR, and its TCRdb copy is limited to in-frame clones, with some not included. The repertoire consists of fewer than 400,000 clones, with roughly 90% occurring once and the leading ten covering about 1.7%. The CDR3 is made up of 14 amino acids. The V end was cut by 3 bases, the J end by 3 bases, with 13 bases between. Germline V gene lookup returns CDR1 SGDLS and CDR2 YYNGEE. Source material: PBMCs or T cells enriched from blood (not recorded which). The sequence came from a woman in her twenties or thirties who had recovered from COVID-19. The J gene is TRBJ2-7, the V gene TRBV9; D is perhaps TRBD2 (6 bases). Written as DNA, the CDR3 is TGTGCCAGCAGCGCACAGACTAGTTTCTACGAGCAGTACTTC. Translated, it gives CASSAQTSFYEQYF.